The TCR beta chain described here comes from a study of CD8 T cells in ankylosing spondylitis. Quantitative 5'-RACE with molecular barcodes was used to make the TCR beta libraries. TCRdb itself ran the 5' RACE reads through MiXCR, one entry per CDR3 protein. The sample includes tens of thousands of distinct CDR3 sequences, about 9.3% of them seen just once. General study results and limits: Disease-linked clones reportedly showed significant enrichment in matched ankylosing spondylitis synovial fluid. The disease-linked clones had a CD8+ phenotype and low blood frequencies. Ankylosing spondylitis blood appeared to carry a characteristic TCR beta motif of several highly homologous variants.

With V trimmed by 2 bases and J by 12 bases, 12 bases remained unmatched. The CDR3 runs 17 residues. Germline lookup yields CDR1 SGHAT and CDR2 FQNNGV. This clonotype occurred many times. The antigen remains undetermined. The source material was blood, either unsorted or a sorted T cell fraction (not recorded which). This chain connects TRBV11-2 to TRBJ2-1; 14 bases map to TRBD2. This TCR derives from a male donor with ankylosing spondylitis or in good health (not recorded which). This CDR3 is CASSLRALGTSGSLQFF. DNA for the CDR3: TGTGCCAGCAGCTTAAGAGCGTTGGGGACTAGCGGGAGTTTGCAGTTCTTC.